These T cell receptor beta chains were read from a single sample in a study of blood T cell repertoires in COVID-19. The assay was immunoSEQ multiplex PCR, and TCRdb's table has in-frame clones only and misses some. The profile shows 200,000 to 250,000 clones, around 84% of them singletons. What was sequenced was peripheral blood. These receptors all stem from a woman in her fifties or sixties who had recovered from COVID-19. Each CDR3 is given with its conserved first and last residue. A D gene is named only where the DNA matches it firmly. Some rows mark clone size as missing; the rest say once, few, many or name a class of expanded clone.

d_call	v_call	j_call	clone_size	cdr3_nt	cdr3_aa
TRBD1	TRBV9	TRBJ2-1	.	TGTGCCAGCAGCGATGGGGACAGGGGTATCAATGAGCAGTTCTTC	CASSDGDRGINEQFF
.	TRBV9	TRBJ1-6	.	TGTGCCAGCAGCGTAGACTTTGGTAATTCACCCCTCCACTTT	CASSVDFGNSPLHF
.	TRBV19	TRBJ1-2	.	TGTGCCAGTAGTATGGGGGCTAATGGCTACACCTTC	CASSMGANGYTF
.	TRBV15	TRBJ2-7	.	TGTGCCACCAGCAGAGAAACGAGAGTCCACGAGCAGTACTTC	CATSRETRVHEQYF
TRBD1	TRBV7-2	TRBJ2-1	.	TGTGCCAGCAGCCCGGGGACAGCTCACAATGAGCAGTTCTTC	CASSPGTAHNEQFF
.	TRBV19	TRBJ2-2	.	TGTGCCAGTAGGAACACCGCCGCGAACACCGGGGAGCTGTTTTTT	CASRNTAANTGELFF
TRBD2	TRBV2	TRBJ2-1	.	TGTGCCAGCAGTGATCCCCTAGCGGGGGGTATGAATGAGCAGTTCTTC	CASSDPLAGGMNEQFF
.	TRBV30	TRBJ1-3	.	TGTGCCTGGAACCGGGTCCTCGGCAACACCATATATTTT	CAWNRVLGNTIYF
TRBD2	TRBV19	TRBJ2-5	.	TGTGCCAGTAGTAAAGCCGGACTAGCGGGGGGCTTAGAGACCCAGTACTTC	CASSKAGLAGGLETQYF
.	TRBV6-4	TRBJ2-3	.	TGTGCCAGCAGTGCCCCAGGCACAGATACGCAGTATTTT	CASSAPGTDTQYF
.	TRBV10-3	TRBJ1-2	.	TGTGCCATCAGCCGACCTGCAGGGGACCCTAACTATGGCTACACCTTC	CAISRPAGDPNYGYTF
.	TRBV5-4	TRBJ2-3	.	TGTGCCAGCAGCTTGGCCTTTGCCAGGGGGGGCACAGATACGCAGTATTTT	CASSLAFARGGTDTQYF
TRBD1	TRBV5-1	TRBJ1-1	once	TGCGCCAGCAGCTGGAGACAGGGGGAGGGGAAGACTGAAGCTTTCTTT	CASSWRQGEGKTEAFF
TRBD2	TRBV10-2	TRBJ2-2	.	TGCGCCAGCGTCCACCGGGGGGCGAACACCGGGGAGCTGTTTTTT	CASVHRGANTGELFF